This T cell receptor beta chain was identified during a study of molecular identifiers for immune sequencing clone quantification. This clonotype is medium-sized by share. Generation of bulk TCR libraries relied on previously described methods and listed TCR primers. TCRdb reprocessed the PCR reads via MiXCR and lists one record per CDR3 protein. The sample lists roughly 6,500 distinct CDR3 sequences, 15% to 20% seen once, with roughly 2.5% in the top ten. CD8+CD4-CCR7+CD45RA+ cells were sorted as naive CD8 T cells. Material for sequencing was naive CD8+ T cells from blood, with Jurkat cell RNA spiked in. Described subset: FACS-sorted CD8+CD4-CCR7+CD45RA+ naive T cells. The sequence was obtained from a human donor in good health. Some libraries in this study had Jurkat cell RNA spiked in.

This CDR3 is CASRARTGGSVDTQYF. The CDR3 DNA sequence: TGTGCCAGCAGAGCGAGGACAGGGGGCTCTGTAGATACGCAGTATTTT. The J gene is TRBJ2-3, the V gene TRBV7-9, with 11 bases lining up with TRBD1. Germline-derived CDR1 and CDR2 are SEHNR and FQNEAQ (reference sequence). The V and J ends lost 6 bases and 5 bases, in that order; junction bases with no gene match: 10. There are 16 residues in the CDR3. Drawing the rest from reference TRBV7-9 and TRBJ2-3, the complete variable domain is DTGVSQNPRHKITKRGQNVTFRCDPISEHNRLYWYRQTLGQGPEFLTYFQNEAQLEKSRLLSDRFSAERPKGSFSTLEIQRTEQGDSAMYLCASRARTGGSVDTQYFGPGTRLTVL.